The sequence of this T cell receptor beta chain was determined in a study of cytomegalovirus exposure and HLA in healthy donors. Study details: In a previous analysis, about 100 million unique TCR beta sequences were found from 150 million to 200 million T cells.

The PCR was carried out with 60 Vbeta primers and 13 Jbeta primers. Measured with immunoSEQ multiplex PCR; TCRdb has only the in-frame clones, and not every one. Here the sample spans tens of thousands of clones, 70% to 80% being singletons. The germline V gene has CDR1 SGHAT and CDR2 FQNNGV. The CDR3 contains 14 residues. The V gene lost 2 bases and the J gene lost 6 bases, with 14 bases spanning the gap. General observations from the study: Cytomegalovirus association was listed for approximately 150 TCR beta chains. It was reported in a later analysis that an Asian-associated ancestry cluster showed fewer N-insertions than the approximately 700-donor mean.

In the case of this clone: Its antigen is not identified.

The sequenced sample was PBMCs. The chain couples TRBV11-2 to TRBJ2-7, with D possibly TRBD2 on 5 matching bases. This TCR was recovered from a woman between 50 and 59 years old in good health and CMV-seropositive. The CDR3: CASSLSGLVGEQYF. Here the CDR3 DNA reads TGTGCCAGCAGCTTATCGGGGTTGGTAGGCGAGCAGTACTTC.